This T cell receptor (beta chain) was identified in a study of cytomegalovirus exposure and HLA in healthy donors. Germline loops: CDR1 SGHRS, CDR2 YFSETQ. The CDR3 covers 17 residues. The V segment lost 4 bases and the J segment 3 bases; nucleotides outside the gene matches: 12. PCR employed 60 Vbeta and 13 Jbeta primers. Libraries were prepared by immunoSEQ multiplex PCR; TCRdb keeps only in-frame clonotypes and omits some of them. The sample has some 100,000 clones; 65% to 75% are singletons. The TCR sequence derives from a woman younger than 35 in good health and CMV-seropositive. The specimen was PBMCs. The V gene is TRBV5-1, the J gene TRBJ2-5, with 10 bases aligning to TRBD2. This chain's CDR3 is CASSPGQVLAGEETQYF. The DNA for the CDR3 is TGCGCCAGCAGCCCGGGACAGGTCCTAGCGGGAGAAGAGACCCAGTACTTC.